This passage covers 9 T cell receptor beta chains from one sample sequenced in a study of shared clonotypes between healthy human individuals. Profiling relied on immunoSEQ multiplex PCR, and the TCRdb table lists in-frame clones only, not all of them. The sample records around 2.5 million clones, roughly 93% being singletons. The sample consisted of naive CD4+ T cells from PBMCs. Subset reported: CD45RA+ positively selected. The receptors here all came from a man younger than 35 in good health. Some clones in this sample may be carry-over from other donors' samples.

This clone was counted a single time. At one of its ends the junction is not consistent with the germline gene, which may arise from a read error. CDR3 DNA sequence: TGCGCCAGCAGCCAAGTTGTCGGGAGGGAAGGCTGCACCTTC. It yields the protein CASSQVVGREGCTF. The gene calls are TRBV4-1 and TRBJ1-2; no definite D call. The CDR3 has 14 amino acids. Looked up from germline, CDR1 is MGHRA and CDR2 is YSYEKL.

This clone showed up just a few times. The chain links TRBV29-1 to TRBJ1-1, with 7 bases that match TRBD1. V lost 7 bases to trimming and J lost 2 bases; unmatched junction nucleotides: 7. The CDR3 is 13 residues long. Germline V gene sequence: CDR1 SQVTM, CDR2 ANQGSEA. CDR3 DNA: TGCAGCGAGAGACAGGGAGGAAACACTGAAGCTTTCTTT. Protein sequence: CSERQGGNTEAFF. Variable domain in full (rest from reference TRBV29-1 and TRBJ1-1): SAVISQKPSRDICQRGTSLTIQCQVDSQVTMMFWYRQQPGQSLTLIATANQGSEATYESGFVIDKFPISRPNLTFSTLTVSNMSPEDSSIYLCSERQGGNTEAFFGQGTRLTVV.

The rearrangement links TRBV7-3 to TRBJ2-1; 7 positions agree with TRBD2. The CDR3 totals 14 residues. The germline gives CDR1 SGHTA, CDR2 FQGTGA. With 2 bases clipped from V and 12 bases from J, the junction kept 10 bases outside the gene matches. This CDR3 is CASSLGVSGIRQFF. As DNA, the CDR3 is TGTGCCAGCAGCTTAGGGGTGAGCGGGATAAGGCAGTTCTTC.

The chain uses TRBV7-9 and TRBJ1-3; D is ambiguous. This CDR3 spans 13 amino acids. V was pared by 1 base and J by 8 bases, with 9 bases between. Germline CDR1 SEHNR, CDR2 FQNEAQ (reference sequence). CDR3 protein: CASSLVWGYTIYF. The CDR3 DNA follows: TGTGCCAGCAGCTTAGTTTGGGGATACACCATATATTTT.

This CDR3 is CASSGVVGAGTEAFF. For the CDR3, the DNA is TGTGCCAGCTCGGGGGTAGTTGGGGCAGGCACTGAAGCTTTCTTT. V is TRBV18 and J is TRBJ1-1; weak D call: TRBD1 (5 bases). V was pared by 6 bases and J by 4 bases, with 18 bases between. CDR3 length equals 15 residues. Germline V CDR1 and CDR2: KGHSH, LQKENI.

This chain links TRBV10-2 with TRBJ1-5; unclear D gene. CDR3 length: 14 residues. V shed 4 bases and J shed 5 bases, with 12 bases lying between them. The germline V gene has CDR1 WSHSY and CDR2 SAAADI. CDR3 sequence: CASSVDAFYQPQHF. The CDR3 DNA sequence: TGCGCCAGCAGTGTGGATGCATTCTATCAGCCCCAGCATTTT.

The chain combines TRBV7-3 with TRBJ2-1; D ambiguous. Trimming left V 5 bases short and J 6 bases short, with 17 bases between. Germline CDR1 and CDR2: SGHTA and FQGTGA. This CDR3 region has 15 residues. This chain's CDR3 is CASSRSWTPPNEQFF. In DNA form, the CDR3 reads TGTGCCAGCAGCCGTAGCTGGACCCCCCCCAATGAGCAGTTCTTC.

J is TRBJ2-4 and V is TRBV30; the D is unclear. Germline V CDR1 and CDR2: GTSNPN, SVGIG (reference sequence). Trimming shortened V by 0 bases and J by 0 bases, and 6 bases separated the two germline ends. This CDR3 spans 14 amino acids. CDR3 nucleotides: TGTGCCTGGAGTGTCAGAATAGCCAAAAACATTCAGTACTTC. This encodes CAWSVRIAKNIQYF.

This clone was seen once. The rearrangement links TRBV29-1 to TRBJ2-7; tentative D call: TRBD2 (5 bases). The CDR3 consists of 13 residues. The germline V and J ends were trimmed by 4 bases and 1 base, with 11 bases remaining between them. Germline V gene sequence: CDR1 SQVTM, CDR2 ANQGSEA. CDR3 in amino acids: CSVGPRLSYEQYF. Written as DNA, the CDR3 is TGCAGCGTTGGGCCTAGACTATCCTACGAGCAGTACTTC.